This paragraph covers one T cell receptor beta chain sequence. Its antigen is as yet unknown. The data are from a study of cytomegalovirus exposure and HLA in healthy donors. Study-level points and caveats: What a later analysis reportedly showed was that an Asian-associated ancestry cluster had fewer N-insertions than the approximately 700-donor mean. A likely sequencing artifact accounted for one observed cluster of highly shared sequence variants. Within an earlier analysis, most TCR beta V segments proved productive either about 90% or about 30% of the time.

Amplification used 60 Vbeta primers and 13 Jbeta primers. Assay used: immunoSEQ multiplex PCR; TCRdb lists only in-frame clones, some missing. The sample includes about 180,000 clones, approximately 80% of them seen just once. Per the germline V gene, CDR1 is PRHDT and CDR2 is FYEKMQ (reference sequence). V was cut by 0 bases and J by 4 bases, with 28 bases left in between. The CDR3 sequence is 20 residues long. V gene TRBV13 combines with J gene TRBJ2-7; D perhaps matches TRBD2 (8 bases). The sequence was collected from a girl aged 5-17 years in good health and CMV-seropositive. Sequencing used PBMCs. The CDR3 sequence: CASSLGFRGQRVLAEYEQYF. CDR3 DNA: TGTGCCAGCAGCTTAGGCTTTCGGGGACAGAGAGTACTAGCGGAATACGAGCAGTACTTC.